These 19 T cell receptor beta chains share one sample of origin, sequenced in a study of EBV T-cell therapy then PD-1 blockade in nasopharyngeal carcinoma. This table comes from immunoSEQ multiplex PCR, and its TCRdb copy is limited to in-frame clones, with some not included. The table lists fewer than 25,000 clones, approximately 87% of them singletons, with approximately 28% in the top ten. What these receptors recognize is not known. Treatment defined: AdE1-LMPpoly-expanded autologous EBV-specific T-cell therapy followed by anti-PD-1 nivolumab. The starting material was CD8+ T cells from blood, obtained around day 65 from a patient whose treatment included autologous EBV-specific T cells and nivolumab. The receptors shown here come from a man aged 40-50 years with nasopharyngeal carcinoma.

The chain has TRBV5-1 and TRBJ2-7, with D unclear. Germline V gene lookup returns CDR1 SGHRS and CDR2 YFSETQ. V shed 0 bases and J shed 4 bases, with 8 bases lying between them. There are 13 residues in the CDR3. In nucleotides, the CDR3 is TGCGCCAGCAGCTTGGTGCCAGAATACGAGCAGTACTTC. This codes for CASSLVPEYEQYF.

The table lists this clone with a count of one. The gene calls are TRBV4-3 and TRBJ2-1, with D perhaps matching TRBD2 (7 bases). CDR1 and CDR2 (germline): LGHNA, YSLEER. V dropped 0 bases and J dropped 4 bases, with 13 bases sitting between them. CDR3 length equals 16 residues. For the CDR3, the DNA is TGCGCCAGCAGCCAAGAGTTAGGGGGGGGGTACAATGAGCAGTTCTTC. Protein sequence: CASSQELGGGYNEQFF.

Details on this clone: This sample includes further DNA sequences coding for the same CDR3. J is TRBJ2-1 and V is TRBV6-4; D is unresolved. V lost 2 bases to trimming and J lost 0 bases, with 11 bases between them. This CDR3 region has 16 residues. CDR1 is MRHNA, CDR2 SNTAGT, per germline. The CDR3 coding sequence is TGTGCCAGCAGTGACAGTCACGCAAGCTCCTACAATGAGCAGTTCTTC. It is translated as CASSDSHASSYNEQFF.

This clone has only one observation. The V and J genes are TRBV4-3 and TRBJ2-6; maybe TRBD1 (6 bases). This CDR3 spans 17 amino acids. Germline assignment: CDR1 LGHNA and CDR2 YSLEER. The germline V and J ends were trimmed by 4 bases and 0 bases, with 13 bases remaining between them. The CDR3 is CASSPQGDGSGANVLTF. In nucleotides, the CDR3 is TGCGCCAGCAGCCCACAGGGAGACGGCTCTGGGGCCAACGTCCTGACTTTC.

V and J are TRBV2 and TRBJ1-5; D is unresolved. Germline V lookup: CDR1 SNHLY, CDR2 FYNNEI. The V and J ends lost 2 bases and 7 bases respectively, with 15 bases between them. This CDR3 is 15 amino acids long. In nucleotides, the CDR3 is TGTGCCAGCAGTGAAATGGGTCAGGTATACCAGCCCCAGCATTTT. It encodes CASSEMGQVYQPQHF.

This chain links TRBV27 with TRBJ2-6, with D unclear. Germline V CDR1 and CDR2: MNHEY, SMNVEV (reference sequence). The CDR3 runs 13 residues. Trimming left V 6 bases short and J 0 bases short, with 3 bases between. CDR3 coding DNA: TGTGCCAGCAGGACCTCTGGGGCCAACGTCCTGACTTTC. Translating it yields CASRTSGANVLTF. Based on the CDR3 plus reference TRBV27 and TRBJ2-6, the full variable domain is EAQVTQNPRYLITVTGKKLTVTCSQNMNHEYMSWYRQDPGLGLRQIYYSMNVEVTDKGDVPEGYKVSRKEKRNFPLILESPSPNQTSLYFCASRTSGANVLTFGAGSRLTVL.

The chain combines TRBV4-3 with TRBJ2-5; D is unresolved. CDR3 length equals 13 residues. Trimming took off 0 bases at V and 5 bases at J, with 7 bases between the two ends. Looked up from germline, CDR1 is LGHNA and CDR2 is YSLEER. DNA for the CDR3: TGCGCCAGCAGCCAAGAGGGGTGGGAGACCCAGTACTTC. Amino acid sequence: CASSQEGWETQYF.

The chain joins TRBV4-1 to TRBJ2-3; 12 bases agree with TRBD2. CDR3 length: 14 residues. Germline lookup yields CDR1 MGHRA and CDR2 YSYEKL. V trimming: 4 bases; J trimming: 4 bases; junction bases outside the gene matches: 0. The CDR3 sequence is CASSPSGGADTQYF. The CDR3 bases are TGCGCCAGCAGCCCTAGCGGGGGGGCAGATACGCAGTATTTT.

The genes are TRBV6-4 and TRBJ2-5; D assignment may be TRBD1 or TRBD2 (6 bases each). This CDR3 region has 14 residues. V dropped 4 bases and J dropped 2 bases, with 11 bases sitting between them. Germline lookup yields CDR1 MRHNA and CDR2 SNTAGT. The CDR3 nucleotides read TGTGCCAGCAGTGCTTCGGGGGCACAAGAGACCCAGTACTTC. This gives the protein CASSASGAQETQYF.

V gene TRBV7-9 combines with J gene TRBJ2-7; TRBD1 is a possible D gene (5 bases). CDR3 length: 13 amino acids. Germline V gene sequence: CDR1 SEHNR, CDR2 FQNEAQ (reference sequence). V was pared by 4 bases and J by 2 bases, with 9 bases between. The CDR3: CASSWGQPYEQYF. The CDR3, as DNA: TGTGCCAGCAGCTGGGGCCAGCCCTACGAGCAGTACTTC.

V is TRBV24-1 and J is TRBJ1-2; 8 bases fit TRBD1. Germline CDR1 is KGHDR and CDR2 is SFDVKD. The CDR3 sequence is 14 residues long. V shed 0 bases, J shed 9 bases, and the junction held 5 bases outside the gene matches. The CDR3 region is CATSDLGGQESYTF. As DNA, the CDR3 is TGTGCCACCAGTGATTTGGGGGGACAGGAGAGCTACACCTTC.

The rearrangement uses TRBV18 and TRBJ1-2, with TRBD1 matching over 7 bases. CDR1 and CDR2 from the germline V gene are KGHSH and LQKENI. The trim removed 1 base at V and 5 bases at J, leaving 4 bases unmatched. The CDR3 covers 14 residues. CDR3 loop: CASSPRDRFYGYTF. DNA for the CDR3: TGTGCCAGCTCACCACGGGACAGATTTTATGGCTACACCTTC.

The chain joins TRBV7-8 to TRBJ1-2; the match to TRBD1 covers 9 bases. Germline V gene sequence: CDR1 SGHVS, CDR2 FQNEAQ. The ends lost 6 bases at V and 2 bases at J; junction bases unmatched: 1. The CDR3 totals 13 residues. DNA for the CDR3: TGTGCCAGCAGTACAGGGGGCAACTATGGCTACACCTTC. Amino acids: CASSTGGNYGYTF.

DNA of the CDR3: TGTGCCAGCAGCGTAGAGGGAGTGGGACCCCTCCACTTT. Translating gives CASSVEGVGPLHF. This sequence joins TRBV9 and TRBJ1-6; D call uncertain. CDR3 length equals 13 residues. Trimming shortened V by 0 bases and J by 12 bases, and 10 bases separated the two germline ends. Germline CDR1 SGDLS, CDR2 YYNGEE. The complete variable domain, with remaining parts taken from reference TRBV9 and TRBJ1-6, reads DSGVTQTPKHLITATGQRVTLRCSPRSGDLSVYWYQQSLDQGLQFLIQYYNGEERAKGNILERFSAQQFPDLHSELNLSSLELGDSALYFCASSVEGVGPLHFGNGTRLTVT.

This sequence joins TRBV9 and TRBJ1-1, with a possible D match to TRBD1 (6 bases). Germline V gene sequence: CDR1 SGDLS, CDR2 YYNGEE. V lost 3 bases and J lost 5, with 14 bases in between. This CDR3 is 14 amino acids long. The CDR3 bases are TGTGCCAGCAGCGAAACAGGGTGGGGGACTGAAGCTTTCTTT. This sequence encodes CASSETGWGTEAFF.

The chain employs TRBV5-4 and TRBJ1-1, with 7 bases matching TRBD1. CDR1 and CDR2 (germline): SGHNT, YYREEE (reference sequence). V shed 0 bases and J 3 bases; nucleotides not matched to a gene: 5. This CDR3 region has 15 residues. CDR3 region: CASSLDRGSYTEAFF. As DNA, the CDR3 is TGTGCCAGCAGCTTGGACAGGGGTAGCTACACTGAAGCTTTCTTT.

The chain employs TRBV5-1 and TRBJ2-3, with D maybe TRBD2 (6 bases). Germline V gene sequence: CDR1 SGHRS, CDR2 YFSETQ. The CDR3 covers 16 residues. Trimming left V 3 bases short and J 0 bases short, with 14 bases between. CDR3 region: CASSWGLRGSTDTQYF. CDR3 nucleotide sequence: TGCGCCAGCAGCTGGGGACTTCGGGGTAGCACAGATACGCAGTATTTT.

The sample holds one count of this clone. V usage is TRBV15 and J usage is TRBJ1-6; possible D gene TRBD1, 6 bases. Germline CDR1 LNHNV, CDR2 YYDKDF (reference sequence). The V and J ends lost 5 bases and 10 bases respectively, with 15 bases between them. The CDR3 contains 14 residues. The CDR3 bases are TGTGCCACCAGCGCAAACAGGGTGAGATCACCCCTCCACTTT. Its protein product is CATSANRVRSPLHF.

The chain uses TRBV6-6 and TRBJ2-3, with D possibly being TRBD1 (5 bases). The germline V gene encodes CDR1 MNHNY and CDR2 SVGAGI (reference sequence). CDR3 length: 14 amino acids. The germline V and J ends were trimmed by 2 bases and 6 bases, with 12 bases remaining between them. The DNA for the CDR3 is TGTGCCAGCAGTTACCACCACCAGGGTGATACGCAGTATTTT. Encoded protein: CASSYHHQGDTQYF.